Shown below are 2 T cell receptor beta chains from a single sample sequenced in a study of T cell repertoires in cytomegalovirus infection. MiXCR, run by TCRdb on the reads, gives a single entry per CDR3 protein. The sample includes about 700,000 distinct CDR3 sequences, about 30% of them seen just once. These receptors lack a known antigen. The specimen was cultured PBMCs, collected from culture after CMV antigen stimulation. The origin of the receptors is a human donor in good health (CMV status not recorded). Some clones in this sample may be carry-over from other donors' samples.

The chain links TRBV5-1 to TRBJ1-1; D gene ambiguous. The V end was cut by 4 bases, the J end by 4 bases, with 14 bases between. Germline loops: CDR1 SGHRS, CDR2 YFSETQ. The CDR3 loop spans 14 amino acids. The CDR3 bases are TGCGCCAGCAGCCTTGGAACGAGGTTCACTGAAGCTTTCTTT. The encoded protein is CASSLGTRFTEAFF.

The CDR3 here is CASRPDRGQGNTIYF. The CDR3 DNA reads TGTGCCAGCAGACCAGACAGGGGGCAAGGAAACACCATATATTTT. The chain is built from TRBV6-5 and TRBJ1-3; 10 bases are shared with TRBD1. The CDR3 runs 15 residues. The J segment lost 4 bases and the V segment lost 6 bases, leaving 6 bases of the junction unmatched. CDR1 is MNHEY and CDR2 is SVGAGI in the germline V gene.